These 27 T cell receptor beta chains originate from one sample sequenced in a study of response to subunit inactivated influenza vaccine. TCRdb called the RT-PCR reads again in MiXCR, with one record for every CDR3 protein. Among 300,000 to 350,000 distinct CDR3 sequences listed, about a fifth were seen once. The sample in question was PBMCs from blood, obtained about 20 months after vaccination. The receptor set was obtained from a man aged 50 to 69 who received an inactivated influenza vaccine.

The rearrangement uses TRBV6-5 and TRBJ2-3; 7 bases fit TRBD2. This CDR3 comprises 17 residues. J was trimmed by 3 bases and V by 2 bases; bases with no gene match: 11. Looked up from germline, CDR1 is MNHEY and CDR2 is SVGAGI. DNA for the CDR3: TGTGCCAGCAGTTACCTATCCGGCGGGAGTCGTACAGATACGCAGTATTTT. It yields the protein CASSYLSGGSRTDTQYF.

The chain carries TRBV20-1 and TRBJ2-1, with a weak D call TRBD2 (5 bases). Germline values: CDR1 DFQATT, CDR2 SNEGSKA (reference sequence). The V gene lost 3 bases and the J gene lost 2 bases, with 17 bases spanning the gap. The CDR3 contains 16 residues. CDR3 nucleotide sequence: TGCAGTGCTAGCCCCCCGAGCGGTAAACCCTACAATGAGCAGTTCTTC. Protein product: CSASPPSGKPYNEQFF.

In its sample, this clonotype was seen many times. The chain combines TRBV4-1 with TRBJ1-6; D remains unclear. The CDR3 length is 14 residues. V lost 1 base and J 9 bases, leaving 10 bases between the germline ends. Germline CDR1 and CDR2: MGHRA and YSYEKL. The CDR3 DNA follows: TGCGCCAGCAGCCAAGGGTCGGTTGTTTCACCCCTCCACTTT. As protein: CASSQGSVVSPLHF.

The table lists this clonotype with a few counts. The rearrangement uses TRBV29-1 and TRBJ2-1; D is unresolved. The V gene lost 4 bases and the J gene lost 0 bases, with 10 bases spanning the gap. Looked up from germline, CDR1 is SQVTM and CDR2 is ANQGSEA. The CDR3 consists of 14 residues. The CDR3 region is CSVVAASSYNEQFF. CDR3 nucleotides: TGCAGCGTTGTGGCCGCCAGCTCCTACAATGAGCAGTTCTTC.

In this sample, this clonotype turned up a few times. CDR3 in DNA: TGCAGTGTGGGGAACTCCTATAATTCACCCCTCCACTTT. Its protein is CSVGNSYNSPLHF. The V and J genes are TRBV20-1 and TRBJ1-6, with D unclear. The V end was cut by 7 bases, the J end by 0 bases, with 7 bases between. The CDR3 runs to 13 residues. Germline-derived CDR1 and CDR2 are DFQATT and SNEGSKA (reference sequence).

This clonotype was seen more than once but under ten times. V usage is TRBV6-2 or TRBV6-3 and J usage is TRBJ1-5, with 7 bases lining up with TRBD1. Per germline, CDR1 MNHEY and CDR2 SVGEGT. There are 15 residues in the CDR3. V lost 4 bases, J lost 7 bases, and 10 bases stayed unmatched. The CDR3 reads CASSSLQGGRQPQHF. The CDR3 DNA follows: TGTGCCAGCAGTTCATTGCAGGGGGGAAGGCAGCCCCAGCATTTT.

This sequence joins TRBV7-9 and TRBJ1-1; possibly TRBD1 for D (6 bases). The CDR3 runs 15 residues. The V gene lost 1 base and the J gene lost 0 bases, with 9 bases spanning the gap. Germline CDR1 reads SEHNR; CDR2 reads FQNEAQ (reference sequence). The CDR3 loop reads CASSLDQGMNTEAFF. The CDR3 DNA reads TGTGCCAGCAGCTTAGACCAGGGGATGAACACTGAAGCTTTCTTT.

This clonotype has only a few counts. This chain links TRBV28 with TRBJ2-3; TRBD2 is a possible D gene (5 bases). V dropped 3 bases and J dropped 6 bases, with 10 bases sitting between them. Germline CDR1 MDHEN, CDR2 SYDVKM. The CDR3 length is 13 residues. The CDR3: CASSLYSGDTQYF. The CDR3 DNA follows: TGTGCCAGCAGTTTGTACTCGGGGGATACGCAGTATTTT.

The chain employs TRBV12-3 or TRBV12-4 and TRBJ1-5, with D hard to call. The V end lost 2 bases, the J end lost 5 bases, and 10 bases lay between the germline ends. This CDR3 contains 14 residues. CDR3 sequence: CASSLQGEYQPQHF. CDR3 DNA: TGTGCCAGCAGTTTACAAGGAGAATATCAGCCCCAGCATTTT.

This clonotype was counted a few times. The chain employs TRBV18 and TRBJ2-1; D not resolved. This CDR3 has 12 residues. V gave up 5 bases and J gave up 7 bases, with 9 bases separating them. Germline V gene sequence: CDR1 KGHSH, CDR2 LQKENI. For the CDR3, the DNA is TGTGCCAGCTCAACGGACCAGAATGAGCAGTTCTTC. This translates into CASSTDQNEQFF.

The rearrangement uses TRBV13 and TRBJ2-7; TRBD2 matches at 9 bases. V shed 0 bases and J 3 bases; nucleotides not matched to a gene: 3. The CDR3 totals 15 residues. The germline gives CDR1 PRHDT, CDR2 FYEKMQ (reference sequence). The CDR3 sequence: CASSLGRTSDYEQYF. DNA of the CDR3: TGTGCCAGCAGCTTAGGAAGGACTAGCGACTACGAGCAGTACTTC.

In its sample, this clonotype was seen a few times. This chain connects TRBV6-4 to TRBJ2-3; the D gene is possibly TRBD1 (5 bases). This CDR3 contains 13 residues. Between the trimmed V and J ends, which lost 5 bases and 6 bases, there was a span of 12 bases. Germline CDR1 reads MRHNA; CDR2 reads SNTAGT. CDR3 sequence (DNA): TGTGCCAGCAGTCTTCGGCAGGGCGATACGCAGTATTTT. This sequence encodes CASSLRQGDTQYF.

The chain carries TRBV11-2 and TRBJ2-3; D uncertain. CDR1 is SGHAT and CDR2 is FQNNGV in the germline V gene. The CDR3 is 15 amino acids. Trimming removed 2 bases from V and 2 bases from J, with 11 bases in between. As DNA, the CDR3 is TGTGCCAGCAGCTTAAGGGTTGTTTCCACAGATACGCAGTATTTT. As protein: CASSLRVVSTDTQYF.

This chain links TRBV4-2 with TRBJ1-4; possible D gene TRBD1, 5 bases. The CDR3 is made up of 15 amino acids. The V gene lost 0 bases and the J gene lost 4 bases, with 9 bases spanning the gap. Germline loops: CDR1 LGHNA, CDR2 YNFKEQ. The CDR3 protein is CASSQDRVYNEKLFF. The CDR3 nucleotides are TGTGCCAGCAGCCAAGACAGGGTATATAATGAAAAACTGTTTTTT.

The chain has TRBV5-6 and TRBJ2-7, with TRBD1 identical over 10 bases. Germline V CDR1 and CDR2: SGHDT, YYEEEE. This CDR3 is built from 15 residues. Trimming at V came to 7 bases and at J to 5 bases, leaving 12 bases not matched to a gene. The CDR3 sequence: CASSPTGTGVDEQYF. The CDR3 DNA follows: TGTGCCAGCTCACCTACCGGGACAGGGGTCGACGAGCAGTACTTC. Using reference TRBV5-6 and TRBJ2-7 for the parts outside the CDR3, the full variable domain is DAGVTQSPTHLIKTRGQQVTLRCSPKSGHDTVSWYQQALGQGPQFIFQYYEEEERQRGNFPDRFSGHQFPNYSSELNVNALLLGDSALYLCASSPTGTGVDEQYFGPGTRLTVT.

The chain joins TRBV7-2 to TRBJ1-1; D possibly corresponds to TRBD1 (5 bases). CDR1 is SGHTA, CDR2 FQGNSA, per germline. The CDR3 has 15 residues. With 2 bases removed from V and 1 base from J, the gap between germline ends came to 11 bases. The CDR3 DNA is TGTGCCAGCAGCTTACGATGGGGACCGAACACTGAAGCTTTCTTT. It specifies CASSLRWGPNTEAFF.

The chain carries TRBV5-1 and TRBJ1-6; D call uncertain. Trimming shortened V by 3 bases and J by 8 bases, and 12 bases separated the two germline ends. The CDR3 sequence is 14 residues long. Germline values: CDR1 SGHRS, CDR2 YFSETQ. The CDR3 sequence: CASSSRPDDSPLHF. The CDR3 nucleotides are TGCGCCAGCAGCTCAAGACCAGACGATTCACCCCTCCACTTT.

This clonotype was counted between two and nine times. A single base separates this from a much larger clone, so it may be a read error. This rearrangement joins TRBV5-6 to TRBJ1-2; TRBD1 aligns across 9 bases. J lost 5 bases, V lost 4 bases, and 3 bases had no gene match. The V gene's germline CDR1 is SGHDT and CDR2 YYEEEE. The CDR3 runs to 13 residues. This CDR3 is CASSHGTGYGYTF. The CDR3 coding sequence is TGTGCCAGCAGCCACGGGACAGGGTATGGCTACACCTTC.

The chain carries TRBV19 and TRBJ2-5; 10 bases match TRBD1. CDR1 and CDR2 (germline): LNHDA, SQIVND (reference sequence). Unmatched junction bases numbered 7, after V lost 5 bases and J lost 7 bases. The length of the CDR3 is 14 residues. CDR3: CASSSGTGVATQYF. CDR3 nucleotides: TGTGCCAGTAGTTCCGGGACAGGGGTTGCGACCCAGTACTTC.

The chain has TRBV27 and TRBJ2-2; TRBD2 matches at 9 bases. The germline V gene encodes CDR1 MNHEY and CDR2 SMNVEV (reference sequence). This CDR3 spans 20 amino acids. The V and J ends lost 5 bases and 0 bases, in that order; junction bases with no gene match: 16. CDR3 coding DNA: TGTGCCAGCAGTGGGGAGGCTACACGGACTAGCGATACGAACACCGGGGAGCTGTTTTTT. Protein sequence: CASSGEATRTSDTNTGELFF.

V is TRBV5-6 and J is TRBJ1-6; 9 bases map to TRBD1. Unmatched junction bases numbered 6, after V lost 4 bases and J lost 10 bases. Germline CDR1 is SGHDT and CDR2 is YYEEEE. The CDR3 is made up of 14 amino acids. In DNA, the CDR3 is TGTGCCAGCAGCACGGACAGGGGAAGGTCACCCCTCCACTTT. Protein product: CASSTDRGRSPLHF.

A few counts support this clonotype. This chain uses TRBV7-9 with TRBJ1-1; D uncertain. The germline gives CDR1 SEHNR, CDR2 FQNEAQ (reference sequence). This CDR3 spans 15 amino acids. The V end lost 1 base, the J end lost 4 bases, and 13 bases lay between the germline ends. CDR3 protein: CASSLVRSLGTEAFF. For the CDR3, the DNA is TGTGCCAGCAGCTTAGTTAGGAGTTTGGGCACTGAAGCTTTCTTT.

V gene TRBV7-9 combines with J gene TRBJ2-1, with 7 bases matching TRBD2. The CDR3 is made up of 16 amino acids. The ends lost 5 bases at V and 0 bases at J; junction bases unmatched: 7. CDR1 is SEHNR and CDR2 is FQNEAQ in the germline V gene (reference sequence). DNA of the CDR3: TGTGCCAGCAGCCGTATGGGCGGGAGCTCCTACAATGAGCAGTTCTTC. Encoded protein: CASSRMGGSSYNEQFF.

V is TRBV6-2 or TRBV6-3 and J is TRBJ1-2, with 7 bases fitting TRBD1. CDR1 and CDR2 from the germline V gene are MNHEY and SVGEGT. J gave up 3 bases and V 2 bases, and 9 bases lay outside the gene matches. The CDR3 consists of 16 residues. The CDR3 DNA reads TGTGCCAGCAGTTACGTACGGCGAGGGACAGACTATGGCTACACCTTC. It codes for CASSYVRRGTDYGYTF.

In this sample, this clonotype turned up a few times. The rearrangement joins TRBV12-3 or TRBV12-4 to TRBJ2-1; TRBD2 matches 11 bases. The CDR3 spans 16 residues. The ends lost 6 bases at V and 7 bases at J; junction bases unmatched: 11. The CDR3 sequence: CASRTNLAGGGNEQFF. CDR3 in DNA: TGTGCCAGCAGAACGAACTTAGCGGGAGGGGGGAATGAGCAGTTCTTC.

This clonotype was seen more than once but under ten times. This sequence joins TRBV20-1 and TRBJ2-7; 8 positions match TRBD1. The length of the CDR3 is 12 residues. V gave up 6 bases and J gave up 3 bases; unmatched junction bases: 4. Germline loops: CDR1 DFQATT, CDR2 SNEGSKA (reference sequence). The CDR3 sequence: CSARDRSYEQYF. The CDR3 DNA follows: TGCAGTGCAAGGGACAGGAGCTACGAGCAGTACTTC.

This clonotype has a handful of counts. The rearrangement uses TRBV7-9 and TRBJ2-1, with D possibly being TRBD2 (5 bases). CDR3 length: 14 amino acids. Trimming took 4 bases from V and 5 from J, leaving 12 bases between them. Per the germline V gene, CDR1 is SEHNR and CDR2 is FQNEAQ (reference sequence). Here the CDR3 DNA reads TGTGCCAGCAGCTCCCACGGGATCCACAATGAGCAGTTCTTC. This translates into CASSSHGIHNEQFF.